This is a list of T cell receptor beta chains from one sample in a study of beta chain features in type 1 diabetes. Profiled with immunoSEQ multiplex PCR; TCRdb holds only in-frame clones, not every one. Seen here are 150,000 or so clones, more than 9.5% observed once, and the top ten hold over 2%. Sequencing was performed on central memory CD4+ T cells from blood. All receptors come from a man younger than 35 in good health. CDR3s include the opening cysteine and the closing phenylalanine or tryptophan. D genes are given only for firm matches. Clone sizes are given selectively: once, few, many, or a class where the clone is expanded.

D gene | J gene | V gene | clone size | CDR3 protein | CDR3 DNA
TRBD1 | TRBJ1-2 | TRBV18 | . | CASSEQDRKNYGYTF | TGTGCCAGCTCGGAACAGGACAGGAAGAACTATGGCTACACCTTC
TRBD1 | TRBJ2-3 | TRBV14 | few | CASSPAGTGADTQYF | TGTGCCAGCAGCCCTGCCGGGACAGGGGCAGATACGCAGTATTTT
. | TRBJ2-7 | TRBV29-1 | many | CSVSKRDEQYF | TGCAGCGTCTCTAAGCGGGACGAGCAGTACTTC
. | TRBJ2-3 | TRBV5-1 | once | CASSLGGGAADTQYF | TGCGCCAGCAGCTTGGGAGGTGGAGCGGCAGATACGCAGTATTTT
. | TRBJ1-1 | TRBV9 | few | CASSVVMGTEAFF | TGTGCCAGCAGCGTAGTCATGGGCACTGAAGCTTTCTTT
. | TRBJ2-1 | TRBV11-1 | . | CASSLVGRINEQFF | TGTGCCAGCAGCTTAGTCGGCAGGATCAATGAGCAGTTCTTC
. | TRBJ1-4 | TRBV15 | few | CATSGRGGSATNEKLFF | TGTGCCACCTCTGGAAGGGGAGGATCTGCAACTAATGAAAAACTGTTTTTT
TRBD1 | TRBJ1-1 | TRBV4-1 | many | CASSQETGRAAEAFF | TGCGCCAGCAGCCAAGAGACAGGGCGGGCAGCTGAAGCTTTCTTT
. | TRBJ2-3 | TRBV9 | few | CASSVDSWADTQYF | TGTGCCAGCAGCGTAGATAGTTGGGCAGATACGCAGTATTTT
. | TRBJ2-7 | TRBV10-3 | medium-sized | CAISERSGYYEQYF | TGTGCCATCAGTGAGAGGAGCGGTTACTACGAGCAGTACTTC
TRBD2 | TRBJ2-5 | TRBV28 | . | CASSRTSGGAETQYF | TGTGCCAGCAGTAGGACTAGCGGGGGGGCAGAGACCCAGTACTTC
. | TRBJ2-2 | TRBV27 | many | CASSFSGTANTGELFF | TGTGCCAGCAGTTTCTCCGGGACCGCGAACACCGGGGAGCTGTTTTTT
TRBD1 | TRBJ2-7 | TRBV6-1 | few | CASSGAGTGTYEQYF | TGTGCCAGCAGTGGGGCCGGGACAGGGACCTACGAGCAGTACTTC
. | TRBJ2-2 | TRBV7-9 | many | CASSSMVGLNTGELFF | TGTGCCAGCAGCTCGATGGTGGGGCTGAACACCGGGGAGCTGTTTTTT
TRBD2 | TRBJ2-3 | TRBV29-1 | . | CSVRWTSPRGRTDTQYF | TGCAGCGTTCGCTGGACTAGCCCAAGGGGCAGGACAGATACGCAGTATTTT
TRBD1 | TRBJ2-4 | TRBV5-6 | few | CASSPQGSAKNIQYF | TGTGCCAGCAGCCCACAGGGGTCAGCCAAAAACATTCAGTACTTC
. | TRBJ1-3 | TRBV29-1 | . | CSVDPGSGNTIYF | TGCAGCGTTGACCCGGGCTCTGGAAACACCATATATTTT
. | TRBJ2-3 | TRBV9 | . | CASSATSFTDTQYF | TGTGCCAGCAGCGCGACTAGTTTCACAGATACGCAGTATTTT
TRBD1 | TRBJ2-5 | TRBV10-3 | many | CAIRGDRDGETQYF | TGTGCCATCAGGGGGGACAGGGATGGAGAGACCCAGTACTTC
. | TRBJ1-2 | TRBV2 | . | CASGTVGGYTF | TGTGCCAGCGGGACGGTGGGTGGCTACACCTTC
TRBD2 | TRBJ2-1 | TRBV11-3 | few | CASSPTSGGGDEQFF | TGTGCCAGCAGCCCGACTAGCGGGGGTGGCGATGAGCAGTTCTTC
TRBD1 | TRBJ1-2 | TRBV20-1 | . | CSAGGESGYTF | TGCAGTGCAGGGGGCGAAAGTGGCTACACCTTC
. | TRBJ1-5 | TRBV4-3 | . | CASSQKRGDNSNQPQHF | TGCGCCAGCAGCCAAAAACGCGGGGATAATAGCAATCAGCCCCAGCATTTT
TRBD1 | TRBJ2-7 | TRBV2 | . | CASSADRGRYEQYF | TGTGCCAGCAGTGCGGACAGGGGAAGGTACGAGCAGTACTTC
TRBD1 | TRBJ2-4 | TRBV28 | few | CASSLPLTGGIQYF | TGTGCCAGCAGTTTACCTCTAACAGGGGGTATTCAGTACTTC
TRBD2 | TRBJ2-7 | TRBV7-2 | few | CASSLEGGSSYEQYF | TGTGCCAGCAGCTTAGAAGGCGGGAGCTCCTACGAGCAGTACTTC
TRBD1 | TRBJ2-3 | TRBV15 | few | CATSRAPGQGLDTQYF | TGTGCCACCAGCAGAGCGCCGGGACAGGGTTTAGATACGCAGTATTTT
. | TRBJ1-2 | TRBV27 | . | CASSLEGIGNYGYTF | TGTGCCAGCAGTTTAGAAGGGATCGGAAACTATGGCTACACCTTC
. | TRBJ2-3 | TRBV9 | few | CASQRGRGTDTQYF | TGTGCCAGCCAGAGAGGGCGCGGGACAGATACGCAGTATTTT
. | TRBJ2-5 | TRBV4-2 | . | CASSQDPRTQYF | TGTGCCAGCAGCCAAGATCCCCGGACCCAGTACTTC
. | TRBJ2-3 | TRBV7-2 | . | CASSLSRVPTDTQYF | TGTGCCAGCAGCCTGTCGCGGGTCCCCACAGATACGCAGTATTTT
. | TRBJ1-2 | TRBV29-1 | few | CSVNPGLRASGYTF | TGCAGCGTTAACCCAGGGCTCCGCGCCTCTGGCTACACCTTC
. | TRBJ2-5 | TRBV5-1 | few | CASSPGQGKGETQYF | TGCGCCAGCAGCCCGGGACAAGGCAAAGGGGAGACCCAGTACTTC
. | TRBJ2-7 | TRBV28 | few | CASSSGGGPSEQYF | TGTGCCAGCAGTTCAGGGGGAGGGCCTTCCGAGCAGTACTTC
. | TRBJ2-7 | TRBV28 | few | CASRRGGTGSYEQYF | TGTGCCAGCAGGCGGGGTGGGACGGGATCCTACGAGCAGTACTTC
. | TRBJ2-5 | TRBV7-2 | few | CARGGTGGQETQYF | TGTGCCAGAGGGGGGACGGGGGGACAAGAGACCCAGTACTTC
. | TRBJ2-3 | TRBV4-1 | few | CASSQDPRASTDTQYF | TGCGCCAGCAGCCAAGATCCCAGGGCTAGTACAGATACGCAGTATTTT
TRBD1 | TRBJ2-7 | TRBV6-6 | few | CAISSGTGQGVYEQYF | TGTGCCATCAGTTCCGGGACAGGGCAGGGGGTATACGAGCAGTACTTC
. | TRBJ1-1 | TRBV5-6 | . | CASSLVFSEEAFF | TGTGCCAGCAGCTTGGTGTTCTCAGAGGAAGCTTTCTTT
. | TRBJ2-5 | TRBV9 | . | CASSVGGFSVGETQYF | TGTGCCAGCAGCGTAGGAGGGTTTAGTGTCGGGGAGACCCAGTACTTC
. | TRBJ1-2 | TRBV10-2 | many | CASSEPGISNYGYTF | TGCGCCAGCAGTGAGCCGGGAATTAGTAACTATGGCTACACCTTC
. | TRBJ2-7 | TRBV30 | few | CAWTPFRDIFRQVF | TGTGCCTGGACTCCCTTCCGGGACATCTTTAGGCAGGTCTTC
. | TRBJ1-1 | TRBV30 | few | CALIHKTRNTEAFF | TGTGCCTTGATCCACAAAACGCGGAACACTGAAGCTTTCTTT
. | TRBJ2-3 | TRBV2 | . | CASRGDSRTDTQYF | TGTGCCAGCAGAGGGGACTCCCGCACAGATACGCAGTATTTT
TRBD1 | TRBJ2-3 | TRBV6-5 | few | CASSYSRGQGPSYF | TGTGCCAGCAGTTACTCGAGGGGACAGGGACCATCGTATTTT
. | TRBJ1-6 | TRBV6-1 | . | CASSEWAGANSPLHF | TGTGCCAGCAGTGAATGGGCAGGCGCCAATTCACCCCTCCACTTT
. | TRBJ2-3 | TRBV10-3 | . | CATGNGGHAADTQYF | TGTGCCACCGGCAACGGGGGTCATGCGGCAGATACGCAGTATTTT
. | TRBJ1-4 | TRBV10-3 | few | CAISEWRSEKLFF | TGTGCCATCAGTGAGTGGCGGAGTGAAAAACTGTTTTTT